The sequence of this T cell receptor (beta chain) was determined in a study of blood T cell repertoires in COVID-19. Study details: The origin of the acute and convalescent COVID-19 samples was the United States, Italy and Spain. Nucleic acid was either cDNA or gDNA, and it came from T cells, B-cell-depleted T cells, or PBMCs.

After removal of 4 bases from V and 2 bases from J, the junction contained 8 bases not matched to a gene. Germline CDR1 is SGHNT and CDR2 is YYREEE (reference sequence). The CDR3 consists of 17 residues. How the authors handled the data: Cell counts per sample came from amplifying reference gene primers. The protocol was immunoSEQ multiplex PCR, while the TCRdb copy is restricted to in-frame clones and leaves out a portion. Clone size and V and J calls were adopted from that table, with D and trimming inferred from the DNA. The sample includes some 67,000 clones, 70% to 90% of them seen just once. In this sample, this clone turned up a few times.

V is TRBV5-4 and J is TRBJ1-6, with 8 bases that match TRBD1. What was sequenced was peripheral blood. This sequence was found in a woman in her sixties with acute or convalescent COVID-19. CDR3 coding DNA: TGTGCCAGCAGCGCGGGACAGGCGGGGCCCTATAATTCACCCCTCCACTTT. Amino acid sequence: CASSAGQAGPYNSPLHF.